Listed here are 30 T cell receptor beta chains from one sample, sequenced in a study of PD-1 blockade in mismatch repair-deficient tumors (dated by TCRdb to about 2017). Receptors were amplified or captured by the immunoSEQ multiplex PCR assay. Drawn from immuneACCESS, this table holds only the in-frame rearrangements with V and J called that TCRdb kept. Clones are partly lost; checked studies trace under half to an unresolved V gene and leave the rest unexplained. This sample comprises 100,000 to 150,000 clones, roughly nine tenths of them detected only once. The ten largest clones capture roughly 14% of the sample. Sample: peripheral blood, taken 44 weeks after starting pembrolizumab. The receptors come from an adult with mismatch repair-deficient cancer.

The chain uses TRBV6-5 and TRBJ2-1; 12 bases map to TRBD2. Germline V gene lookup returns CDR1 MNHEY and CDR2 SVGAGI. This CDR3 is built from 15 residues. V shed 6 bases and J 6 bases; nucleotides not matched to a gene: 6. DNA for the CDR3: TGTGCCAGCAGCCTTGGACTAGCGGGATTCAATGAGCAGTTCTTC. Encoded protein: CASSLGLAGFNEQFF.

This clone occurred once. V and J are TRBV28 and TRBJ2-5; TRBD2 matches 7 bases. The CDR3 contains 15 residues. Trimming took 8 bases from V and 4 from J; bases not matched to a gene: 13. Germline V gives CDR1 MDHEN, CDR2 SYDVKM. The CDR3 sequence is CASGSLGLGRETQYF. The CDR3 region has the DNA TGTGCCAGCGGCTCCTTAGGACTAGGGAGAGAGACCCAGTACTTC.

This chain connects TRBV11-2 to TRBJ2-5; no definite D call. CDR1 SGHAT and CDR2 FQNNGV come from the germline V gene. This CDR3 is built from 14 residues. V lost 5 bases, J lost 3 bases, and 13 bases lay in between. CDR3: CASSQAKWKETQYF. DNA for the CDR3: TGTGCCAGCAGCCAAGCGAAGTGGAAAGAGACCCAGTACTTC.

The chain carries TRBV5-1 and TRBJ2-5; D is unclear. V was shortened by 2 bases and J by 5 bases, with 7 bases between the two germline ends. This CDR3 is 12 amino acids long. The germline V gene has CDR1 SGHRS and CDR2 YFSETQ. This CDR3 reads CASSFGRETQYF. The CDR3, as DNA: TGCGCCAGCAGCTTTGGGCGGGAGACCCAGTACTTC.

The genes are TRBV2 and TRBJ1-1; 9 nucleotides align to TRBD1. CDR3 length: 16 amino acids. J lost 3 bases, V lost 3 bases, and 8 bases had no gene match. Germline-derived CDR1 and CDR2 are SNHLY and FYNNEI. CDR3 nucleotide sequence: TGTGCCAGCAGTGAGGGGGAACAGGGGGCGGACACTGAAGCTTTCTTT. Protein product: CASSEGEQGADTEAFF.

The chain carries TRBV28 and TRBJ2-7, with unresolved D. Germline V gene sequence: CDR1 MDHEN, CDR2 SYDVKM. There are 13 residues in the CDR3. Trimming left V 5 bases short and J 7 bases short, with 15 bases between. The CDR3 protein is CASSPTVAGEQYF. The CDR3, as DNA: TGTGCCAGCAGTCCTACGGTTGCTGGTGAGCAGTACTTC. Together with reference TRBV28 and TRBJ2-7, the CDR3 gives the full variable domain: DVKVTQSSRYLVKRTGEKVFLECVQDMDHENMFWYRQDPGLGLRLIYFSYDVKMKEKGDIPEGYSVSREKKERFSLILESASTNQTSMYLCASSPTVAGEQYFGPGTRLTVT.

This chain links TRBV10-2 with TRBJ2-3; 11 bases align to TRBD2. Trimming at V came to 5 bases and at J to 2 bases, leaving 6 bases not matched to a gene. The CDR3 runs to 16 residues. The germline V gene encodes CDR1 WSHSY and CDR2 SAAADI. The CDR3 DNA reads TGCGCCAGCAGTCCTAGCGGGAGGTGGGTCACAGATACGCAGTATTTT. Amino acid sequence: CASSPSGRWVTDTQYF.

The chain joins TRBV1 to TRBJ1-4. TRBV1 is designated a pseudogene. The CDR3 runs 12 residues. CDR3 nucleotide sequence: TGCACCAGCAGCCAAGATCCTGAAAAACTGTTTTTT. It specifies CTSSQDPEKLFF.

The chain has TRBV28 and TRBJ1-4, with TRBD1 matching over 7 bases. V trimming: 4 bases; J trimming: 4 bases; junction bases outside the gene matches: 3. There are 14 residues in the CDR3. The germline V gene encodes CDR1 MDHEN and CDR2 SYDVKM. The CDR3 reads CASSWDSGNEKLFF. CDR3 nucleotide sequence: TGTGCCAGCAGTTGGGACAGTGGTAATGAAAAACTGTTTTTT. The full variable domain, with the rest looked up from reference TRBV28 and TRBJ1-4, is DVKVTQSSRYLVKRTGEKVFLECVQDMDHENMFWYRQDPGLGLRLIYFSYDVKMKEKGDIPEGYSVSREKKERFSLILESASTNQTSMYLCASSWDSGNEKLFFGSGTQLSVL.

The V and J genes are TRBV5-1 and TRBJ2-1; 12 nucleotides align to TRBD2. The CDR3 totals 21 residues. Germline assignment: CDR1 SGHRS and CDR2 YFSETQ. The J segment lost 3 bases and the V segment lost 4 bases, leaving 20 bases of the junction unmatched. CDR3 sequence: CASSRSTLRGGGLAGYNEQFF. The CDR3 DNA sequence: TGCGCCAGCAGCCGATCGACGCTGAGGGGCGGGGGACTAGCGGGCTACAATGAGCAGTTCTTC.

The chain employs TRBV14 and TRBJ2-7; tentative D call: TRBD2 (6 bases). The CDR3 is 15 amino acids. With 0 bases removed from V and 7 bases from J, the gap between germline ends came to 16 bases. The germline CDR1 and CDR2 sequences are SGHDN and FVKESK. The CDR3 region is CASSQDLGLAREQYF. For the CDR3, the DNA is TGTGCCAGCAGCCAAGATCTGGGGCTAGCGAGGGAGCAGTACTTC.

This chain links TRBV10-3 with TRBJ1-2, with a weak D call TRBD1 (5 bases). Trimming took off 2 bases at V and 3 bases at J, with 19 bases between the two ends. Germline CDR1 reads ENHRY; CDR2 reads SYGVKD. The length of the CDR3 is 17 residues. CDR3 DNA sequence: TGTGCCATCAGTGAGAAAGGGGAGGGCAGGGCGGACTATGGCTACACCTTC. It codes for CAISEKGEGRADYGYTF.

This sequence joins TRBV4-3 and TRBJ2-5, with 7 bases identical to TRBD2. The J call may be in error: the DNA end matches TRBJ2-7 better. The CDR3 contains 18 residues. Germline V gene data show CDR1 as LGHNA and CDR2 as YSLEER. The CDR3 loop is CASSQAAVREGRLDEQYF. DNA of the CDR3: TGCGCCAGCAGCCAAGCCGCAGTGAGGGAGGGCCGTTTGGACGAGCAGTACTTC.

This clone was recorded once. The CDR3 DNA reads TGTGCCAGCTCACCGATAGGGCGGTACCTGAATGAGCAGTTCTTC. The encoded protein is CASSPIGRYLNEQFF. The rearrangement joins TRBV18 to TRBJ2-1; D not resolved. The CDR3 sequence is 15 residues long. Germline V gene lookup returns CDR1 KGHSH and CDR2 LQKENI. V lost 3 bases and J lost 7, with 16 bases in between.

J is TRBJ1-1 and V is TRBV4-1; D is possibly TRBD1 (6 bases). V lost 1 base and J 5 bases, leaving 8 bases between the germline ends. This CDR3 has 13 amino acids. CDR1 and CDR2 from the germline V gene are MGHRA and YSYEKL. The CDR3 DNA is TGCGCCAGCAGCCAAGGACAGGCTACTGAAGCTTTCTTT. This sequence encodes CASSQGQATEAFF.

The gene calls are TRBV2 and TRBJ2-1; TRBD2 might be the D (6 bases). V was clipped by 2 bases and J by 4 bases, with 15 bases between them. The CDR3 is 16 residues long. The germline gives CDR1 SNHLY, CDR2 FYNNEI. In DNA, the CDR3 is TGTGCCAGCAGTGAAAAGGGACTCCCTTCGTACAATGAGCAGTTCTTC. Protein: CASSEKGLPSYNEQFF. The complete variable domain, with remaining parts taken from reference TRBV2 and TRBJ2-1, reads EPEVTQTPSHQVTQMGQEVILRCVPISNHLYFYWYRQILGQKVEFLVSFYNNEISEKSEIFDDQFSVERPDGSNFTLKIRSTKLEDSAMYFCASSEKGLPSYNEQFFGPGTRLTVL.

This clone was found once. The gene calls are TRBV28 and TRBJ1-2, with D unclear. Germline lookup yields CDR1 MDHEN and CDR2 SYDVKM. The length of the CDR3 is 14 residues. Trimming left V 6 bases short and J 4 bases short, with 15 bases between. CDR3 coding DNA: TGTGCCAGCAGCCCCGGCGGCAGGCTCTATGGCTACACCTTC. Protein sequence: CASSPGGRLYGYTF.

The rearrangement joins TRBV28 to TRBJ2-7; D gene ambiguous. The CDR3 is made up of 15 amino acids. Germline CDR1 is MDHEN and CDR2 is SYDVKM. V was pared by 5 bases and J by 3 bases, with 17 bases between. In DNA form, the CDR3 reads TGTGCCAGCAGTCCACTTTCGGGTTCGGACTACGAGCAGTACTTC. This sequence encodes CASSPLSGSDYEQYF. Full variable domain (remainder filled in from reference TRBV28 and TRBJ2-7): DVKVTQSSRYLVKRTGEKVFLECVQDMDHENMFWYRQDPGLGLRLIYFSYDVKMKEKGDIPEGYSVSREKKERFSLILESASTNQTSMYLCASSPLSGSDYEQYFGPGTRLTVT.

A few counts support this clone. Within the sample, other DNA sequences also encode this same CDR3. This chain joins TRBV18 and TRBJ2-7; no firm D call. Germline values: CDR1 KGHSH, CDR2 LQKENI. There are 12 residues in the CDR3. V was pared by 2 bases and J by 4 bases, with 6 bases between. As DNA, the CDR3 is TGTGCCAGCTCACCAGATTCGTACGAGCAGTACTTC. This codes for CASSPDSYEQYF.

V and J are TRBV6-5 and TRBJ2-7; 7 bases are shared with TRBD1. Losses at the gene ends were 5 bases for V and 6 bases for J; bases not matched to a gene: 10. Germline V gene sequence: CDR1 MNHEY, CDR2 SVGAGI. CDR3 length: 14 residues. The CDR3 DNA sequence: TGTGCCAGCAGTCTTGACGGACAGGCGCGCGAGCAGTACTTC. It specifies CASSLDGQAREQYF.

CDR3 region: CASSYSVASATDTQYF. CDR3 DNA sequence: TGTGCCAGCAGTTACTCGGTCGCTAGTGCTACAGATACGCAGTATTTT. This sequence joins TRBV6-5 and TRBJ2-3; D remains unclear. There are 16 residues in the CDR3. CDR1 is MNHEY and CDR2 is SVGAGI in the germline V gene. Deletions cut 0 bases from V and 3 bases from J, with 13 bases between.

The gene calls are TRBV6-1 and TRBJ2-1; TRBD2 agrees at 9 bases. Germline CDR1 and CDR2: MNHNS and SASEGT. The V and J ends lost 1 base and 8 bases, in that order; junction bases with no gene match: 9. There are 16 residues in the CDR3. Written as DNA, the CDR3 is TGTGCCAGCAGTGAAGTCTGGCGCGGGGGGGGTGATGAGCAGTTCTTC. It is translated as CASSEVWRGGGDEQFF.

This rearrangement joins TRBV29-1 to TRBJ2-7; the match to TRBD1 covers 7 bases. The CDR3 is 15 residues long. Trimming cost V 5 bases and J 0 bases; bases outside gene matches: 10. Germline values: CDR1 SQVTM, CDR2 ANQGSEA. CDR3 protein: CSVPVSGQSSYEQYF. CDR3 in DNA: TGCAGCGTTCCTGTTTCGGGACAGAGCTCCTACGAGCAGTACTTC.

This chain uses TRBV6-5 with TRBJ2-7; D perhaps matches TRBD1 (5 bases). Trimming stripped 0 bases from V and 0 bases from J, with 9 bases between. The CDR3 has 15 residues. Per germline, CDR1 MNHEY and CDR2 SVGAGI. This chain's CDR3 is CASSYSAQGSYEQYF. The CDR3 nucleotides are TGTGCCAGCAGTTACTCGGCCCAGGGCTCCTACGAGCAGTACTTC.

The chain recombines TRBV19 with TRBJ2-3; 9 bases are a match to TRBD2. This CDR3 is 16 amino acids long. Germline V gives CDR1 LNHDA, CDR2 SQIVND (reference sequence). V was clipped by 0 bases and J by 2 bases; unmatched bases: 3. CDR3 region: CASSIDRLAATDTQYF. DNA of the CDR3: TGTGCCAGTAGTATAGATAGACTAGCGGCCACAGATACGCAGTATTTT. Looking up the rest from reference TRBV19 and TRBJ2-3 gives the full variable domain: DGGITQSPKYLFRKEGQNVTLSCEQNLNHDAMYWYRQDPGQGLRLIYYSQIVNDFQKGDIAEGYSVSREKKESFPLTVTSAQKNPTAFYLCASSIDRLAATDTQYFGPGTRLTVL.

The gene calls are TRBV27 and TRBJ1-1; D gene ambiguous. The CDR3 length is 14 residues. V was cut by 6 bases and J by 4 bases, with 15 bases left in between. Germline V lookup: CDR1 MNHEY, CDR2 SMNVEV (reference sequence). This CDR3 is CASRKASGVTEAFF. The CDR3 region has the DNA TGTGCCAGCAGAAAAGCCTCTGGGGTCACTGAAGCTTTCTTT.

The rearrangement joins TRBV11-2 to TRBJ2-7; 7 bases are a match to TRBD1. Per the germline V gene, CDR1 is SGHAT and CDR2 is FQNNGV. V gave up 4 bases and J gave up 4 bases; unmatched junction bases: 16. The CDR3 is made up of 17 amino acids. This chain's CDR3 is CASSSPNYRQGWYEQYF. CDR3 bases: TGTGCCAGCAGCTCGCCCAACTATAGACAGGGATGGTACGAGCAGTACTTC.

This clone was seen a handful of times. The genes are TRBV5-1 and TRBJ1-4, with D possibly matching TRBD1 (5 bases). The CDR3 spans 12 residues. Germline-derived CDR1 and CDR2 are SGHRS and YFSETQ. V was trimmed by 7 bases and J by 8 bases, leaving 12 bases between them. CDR3 protein: CASCREGEKLFF. The CDR3 DNA is TGCGCCAGCTGCAGGGAGGGGGAAAAACTGTTTTTT.

The chain uses TRBV7-9 and TRBJ2-2; no clear D. Between the trimmed V and J ends, which lost 4 bases and 8 bases, there was a span of 14 bases. Germline V lookup: CDR1 SEHNR, CDR2 FQNEAQ (reference sequence). The CDR3 consists of 14 residues. The CDR3 is CASSSPRRSGELFF. The CDR3 nucleotides read TGTGCCAGCAGCTCCCCCCGCCGGTCGGGGGAGCTGTTTTTT.

This clone was observed once. This rearrangement joins TRBV27 to TRBJ2-7, with a tentative D call TRBD1 (6 bases). The V end lost 5 bases, the J end lost 0 bases, and 11 bases lay between the germline ends. The CDR3 extends over 14 amino acids. In germline, CDR1 is MNHEY, CDR2 SMNVEV (reference sequence). DNA for the CDR3: TGTGCCAGCAGTCAAGGACAGTCCTCCTACGAGCAGTACTTC. This codes for CASSQGQSSYEQYF.